This TCR beta chain was retrieved from a study of CD8 T cells in Susac syndrome. With V trimmed by 6 bases and J by 7 bases, 11 bases remained unmatched. The CDR3 is 14 amino acids. Germline values: CDR1 MNHNY, CDR2 SVGAGI (reference sequence). Reverse transcription used roughly 0.45 to 1 ug RNA and random hexamers. Multiplex PCR with immunoSEQ amplified the TCR beta CDR3 across 54 Vbeta and 13 Jbeta. Via MiXCR, TCRdb re-called the immunoSEQ multiplex PCR reads, giving one row per CDR3 protein. The sample gives 150,000 to 200,000 distinct CDR3 sequences, about 94% of which show up once; about 0.093% is in the top ten.

This receptor was obtained from a human donor with multiple sclerosis. V gene TRBV6-6 combines with J gene TRBJ2-5, with TRBD1 matching 7 bases. Sequenced sample: CD4+ T cells from PBMCs. In DNA, the CDR3 is TGTGCCAGCAGCGCCGACAGGGCAGGAGTGACCCAGTACTTC. This codes for CASSADRAGVTQYF.